This T cell receptor beta chain was profiled in a study of blood T cell repertoires in COVID-19. Study information: Samples taken during acute and convalescent COVID-19 were collected in the United States, Italy and Spain. T cells, B-cell-depleted T cells, or PBMCs supplied cDNA or gDNA.

As handled by the study authors: Reference gene primer amplification yielded estimated nucleated cell counts. Some clones are missing from TCRdb's copy, which holds only in-frame ones; the method was immunoSEQ multiplex PCR. That table supplies the V and J calls and clone size; D and trimming were determined from the DNA. The table has some 74,000 clones, roughly 84% seen once. The CDR3 contains 17 residues. Trimming at V came to 4 bases and at J to 4 bases, leaving 10 bases not matched to a gene. Germline CDR1 SGHAT, CDR2 FQNNGV. The source of this sequence is an elderly man with acute or convalescent COVID-19. The V and J genes are TRBV11-2 and TRBJ1-6; 7 positions match TRBD1. The sample taken for sequencing was peripheral blood. CDR3 protein: CASSSGNSGGYNSPLHF. Written as DNA, the CDR3 is TGTGCCAGCAGCTCGGGAAACTCAGGGGGTTATAATTCACCCCTCCACTTT.